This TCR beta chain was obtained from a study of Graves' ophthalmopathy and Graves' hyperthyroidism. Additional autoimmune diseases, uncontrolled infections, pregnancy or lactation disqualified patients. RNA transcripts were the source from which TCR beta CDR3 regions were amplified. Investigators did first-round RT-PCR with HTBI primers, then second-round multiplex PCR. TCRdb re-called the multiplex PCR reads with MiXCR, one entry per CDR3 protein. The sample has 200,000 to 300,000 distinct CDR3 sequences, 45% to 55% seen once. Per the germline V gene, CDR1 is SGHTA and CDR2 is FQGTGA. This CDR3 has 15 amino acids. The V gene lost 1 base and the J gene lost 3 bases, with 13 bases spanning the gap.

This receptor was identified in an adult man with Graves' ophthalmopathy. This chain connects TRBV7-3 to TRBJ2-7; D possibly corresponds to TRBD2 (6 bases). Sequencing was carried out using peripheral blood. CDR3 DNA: TGTGCCAGCAGCTTAAGGTCGGGGGAGATCTACGAGCAGTACTTC. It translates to CASSLRSGEIYEQYF.